The present T cell receptor (beta chain) was sequenced within a study of blood T cells in healthy people across ages (dated by TCRdb to between 2015 and 2017). Concerning the study at large: Template switching captured roughly one uniquely barcoded TCR beta cDNA molecule per two T cells in model experiments. The study analyzed two additional independent replicas of 1 million unique cDNA reads from the same blood draw for two donors, one aged 18 to 30 and one aged 80 or older. The study measured age-related changes in TCR beta repertoire diversity using deep sequencing normalized with unique cDNA molecular identifiers. The donors were divided into four age groups: young (average approximately 17 years), middle-aged (roughly 42), aged (about 61) and long-lived (more than 75). To avoid experimental bias, donors of different ages were spread randomly across the sequencing lanes.

Study-wide findings and limitations: As age increased, observed TCR beta diversity per million T cells dropped in a roughly linear way, and a significant reduction was already evident by age around 41. Estimates of total diversity from one million sequenced T cells were regarded as lower bounds and underestimates. A strong correlation was found between observed TCR beta diversity and the percentage of naive T cells measured by flow cytometry. Because the CMV infection status of the donors was unknown, age-related changes in expanded clonotypes may potentially have been confounded. Compared with the aged group, more naive CD4+ T cells, fewer expanded clones and increased TCR diversity were shown by the long-lived group, suggesting age selection. Conclusive comparison of naive and antigen-experienced compartments was prevented by the profiling of bulk unsorted PBMCs.

Note on this clonotype: No cognate antigen has been identified for it. Relative to the germline gene, one junction end is altered; a read error may explain this.

The roughly 39 donors, aged roughly 6 to 100 years, were systemically healthy Caucasian individuals from Russia. Around 9.9 milliliters of peripheral blood were collected from each donor into EDTA-treated Vacutainer tubes. PBMCs were isolated by Ficoll-Paque density-gradient centrifugation, with at least 7 million obtained per sample. Trizol reagent was used to extract total RNA from the PBMCs, yielding at least 6 micrograms per sample. Naive CD45RAhigh/CD27high T cell percentages were measured by flow cytometry on a PBMC aliquot from every donor. Receptors were amplified or captured by 5' RACE. The sequencer listed for this sample is Illumina HiSeq 2500. A second roughly 6 to 11 cycle PCR used a sample-barcoded 5' primer and a J-beta primer mix. A template-switch 5' adaptor carrying 12 random nucleotides introduced a unique molecular identifier onto each TCR beta cDNA molecule. At least 2.5 million CDR3-containing paired-end reads were obtained from each sample. The Mint cDNA synthesis kit, primed by a TRBC-specific oligonucleotide, was used to synthesize first-strand cDNA from all RNA. Following uracil-DNA glycosylase treatment, a first 18-cycle PCR with universal primers M1SS and BC2_uni_R was performed on all cDNA. The original methods were these. Normalization of each sample was performed by random selection of 1 million high-quality reads, each carrying a distinct molecular identifier. Reads with shared molecular identifiers were discarded instead of being binned into consensus sequences. MiTCR, with a Q25 quality threshold and the strictest error-elimination algorithm, was used for CDR3 identification, clonotype clustering and error correction. A nonparametric unseen species model with Euler transformation was used to estimate a lower bound on total TCR beta diversity. TCRdb reran the public reads through fastp at Q25 and MiXCR, keeping productive beta chains. Each CDR3 protein gets just one entry, which takes the most common genes and DNA from the rows behind it. The V and J calls and clone size come from TCRdb's table, not from the authors' own analysis. This sample lists over 950,000 distinct CDR3 sequences; about two fifths were detected once. 13% of the sample goes to the ten largest clones.

Including cysteine and phenylalanine, the CDR3 has 16 amino acids. The entry retains the CDR3 DNA only, 48 bases that are in frame from base 1. Per the germline V gene, MGHDK is the CDR1 and SYGVNS is the CDR2. Rearrangement joined TRBV25-1 to TRBJ1-2, with 9 central nucleotides matching TRBD1. The sample consisted of blood. The sequence derives from a man aged 18 to 35 in good health. The DNA sequence follows: TGTGCCAGCAGTGGCCCGGACAGGGGACAAGGTTATGGCTGCACCTTC. Translated, it reads CASSGPDRGQGYGCTF.